This TCR beta chain was observed in a study of cytomegalovirus exposure and HLA in healthy donors. Primers for the PCR totalled 60 Vbeta and 13 Jbeta. The repertoire was sequenced with immunoSEQ multiplex PCR; TCRdb's copy has only in-frame clones and lacks some. The sample lists approximately 100,000 clones, around 80% occurring once. CDR3 length: 16 amino acids. Trimming took 0 bases from V and 3 from J; bases not matched to a gene: 6. The germline V gene has CDR1 LGHNA and CDR2 YSLEER. Note on this clone: Different DNA sequences within this sample yield the same CDR3.

This clonotype was obtained from a woman under 30 in good health and CMV-seronegative. The source material was PBMCs. The rearrangement links TRBV4-3 to TRBJ2-7; 9 positions match TRBD1. CDR3: CASSQEWDRESYEQYF. The CDR3 DNA follows: TGCGCCAGCAGCCAAGAGTGGGACAGGGAGAGCTACGAGCAGTACTTC.